This T cell receptor (beta chain) was captured in a study of TIL therapy for anti-PD-1-resistant metastatic lung cancer. The study's findings and limits: The cohort had more treatment-naive, never-smoker and oncogene-addicted patients than typical.

Sample time point: pre-treatment sample, taken before nivolumab and TIL therapy. Pleural nodules or supraclavicular lymph nodes made up most of the excised metastases sampled. Patients were adults with stage 4 NSCLC. As regards this clone: Its antigen is unknown.

Between the trimmed V and J ends, which lost 10 bases and 0 bases, there was a span of 7 bases. The CDR3 covers 12 residues. Per germline, CDR1 MDHEN and CDR2 SYDVKM. The immunoSEQ assay was v3. This table comes from immunoSEQ multiplex PCR, and its TCRdb copy is limited to in-frame clones, with some not included. The repertoire holds about 95,000 clones, with 55% to 75% as singletons. Here the sequenced sample was tumor tissue, taken at baseline. This receptor was obtained from a person between 30 and 80 years old with non-small cell lung cancer. The chain has TRBV28 and TRBJ1-5, with D hard to call. The CDR3 here is CATDTSNQPQHF. The DNA for the CDR3 is TGTGCCACCGACACTAGCAATCAGCCCCAGCATTTT.